There are a few counts of the clone carrying this T cell receptor (beta chain). The antigen remains undetermined. The source of the sample is a study of blood T cells in healthy people across ages. Study-wide findings and caveats: When set beside aged donors, long-lived donors presented more naive CD4+ cells and higher diversity.

CDR1 and CDR2 from the germline V gene are SGHRS and YFSETQ. The CDR3 covers 16 residues. Trimming pared 0 bases from V and 0 bases from J, leaving 13 bases between. Then a second PCR, running about 6 to 12 cycles, was carried out with a sample-barcoded 5' primer and a J-beta primer mix. From the 5' RACE reads, TCRdb called clonotypes with MiXCR, one entry per CDR3 protein. This sample has about 1 million distinct CDR3 sequences, with less than 50% found just once. The receptor was derived from a woman aged 55 to 70 in good health. The gene calls are TRBV5-1 and TRBJ2-7; D ambiguous. The sequenced sample consisted of blood. In DNA form, the CDR3 reads TGCGCCAGCAGCTTGGCCGGTTTTCGAAGCTCCTACGAGCAGTACTTC. It codes for CASSLAGFRSSYEQYF.